A selection of T cell receptor beta chains follows, all from one sample in a study of shared clonotypes between healthy human individuals. Data came from immunoSEQ multiplex PCR; TCRdb stores just in-frame clones and leaves some out. This sample has about 2,200,000 clones; more than 85% occur once, and the top ten carry 1.5% to 2%. The sample consisted of naive CD8+ T cells from PBMCs. These receptors originate from a man aged 18 to 35 in good health. Some clones in this sample may be carry-over from other donors' samples. Each CDR3 is given with its conserved first and last residue. D genes are given only for firm matches. For some rows the clone size is stated as once, few or many, or as a class when expanded; others skip it.

d_gene,j_gene,v_gene,abundance,CDR3nt,CDR3aa
TRBD2,TRBJ2-2,TRBV18,-,TGTGCCAGCTCACCGACTAGCGGGATATTAACCGGGGAGCTGTTTTTT,CASSPTSGILTGELFF
TRBD2,TRBJ2-1,TRBV6-4,-,TGTGCCAGCAGTGCCGTAGCGGGAGGGCCGAATGAGCAGTTCTTC,CASSAVAGGPNEQFF
-,TRBJ1-1,TRBV4-1,few,TGCGCCAGCAGCCAATCACACACTGAAGCTTTCTTT,CASSQSHTEAFF
-,TRBJ2-6,TRBV7-8,-,TGTGCCAGCAGCTTAGTTCGCAGGGGAGCTGGGGCCAACGTCCTGACTTTC,CASSLVRRGAGANVLTF
-,TRBJ2-2,TRBV4-3,-,TGCGCCAGCAGCCAAGATTGGGACCCTGGAAACACCGGGGAGCTGTTTTTT,CASSQDWDPGNTGELFF
-,TRBJ1-2,TRBV9,-,TGTGCCAGCAGCGTAGGGGCAGGGGTTTATGGCTACACCTTC,CASSVGAGVYGYTF
-,TRBJ2-3,TRBV29-1,-,TGCAGCGTTCCCGGGGAGAAAAGTCTAGATACGCAGTATTTT,CSVPGEKSLDTQYF
-,TRBJ2-7,TRBV6-1,-,TGTGCCAGCAGTGAACAGATGGGTGTTACAGGGAGAGAGCAGTACTTC,CASSEQMGVTGREQYF
-,TRBJ1-1,TRBV5-1,-,TGCGCCAGCAGCCCCGCCGGTCGGGTGGGGAACACTGAAGCTTTCTTT,CASSPAGRVGNTEAFF
-,TRBJ2-2,TRBV28,-,TGTGCCAGCAGTCCGACTCCGGTTACCGGGGAGCTGTTTTTT,CASSPTPVTGELFF
TRBD1,TRBJ2-1,TRBV4-3,-,TGCGCCAGCAGCGAAGCGGACAGGGTGGGCAATGAGCAGTTCTTC,CASSEADRVGNEQFF
TRBD2,TRBJ2-7,TRBV18,-,TGTGCCAGCTCACCACTAAGGGTGGGACTAGCGGCTAACTCCTACGAGCAGTACTTC,CASSPLRVGLAANSYEQYF
-,TRBJ2-7,TRBV28,-,TGTGCCAGCAGTTTTACAGCAGGGCCGAAATACGAGCAGTACTTC,CASSFTAGPKYEQYF
-,TRBJ2-1,TRBV7-2,-,TGTGCCAGCAGCTTAGTTGAGAGACCCTACAATGAGCAGTTCTTC,CASSLVERPYNEQFF
-,TRBJ1-3,TRBV28,-,TGTGCCAGCAGTTTAATGGGGGACTCTGGAAACACCATATATTTT,CASSLMGDSGNTIYF
-,TRBJ2-7,TRBV7-2,-,TGTGCCAGCAGCTTAGGACCGCTGCCCTACGAGCAGTACTTC,CASSLGPLPYEQYF
-,TRBJ2-3,TRBV2,-,TGTGCCAGCACATACCGGGACTCCTTCAGCACAGATACGCAGTATTTT,CASTYRDSFSTDTQYF
TRBD2,TRBJ2-1,TRBV5-1,-,TGCGCCAGCAGCTTGACCGGGACTAGCGAAGACAATGAGCAGTTCTTC,CASSLTGTSEDNEQFF
-,TRBJ2-2,TRBV27,-,TGTGCCAGCAGTTTCTGGCCCACTACGGACACCGGGGAGCTGTTTTTT,CASSFWPTTDTGELFF
TRBD2,TRBJ2-7,TRBV9,-,TGTGCCAGCACCCGGGGGGGCGGGGACTACGAGCAGTACTTC,CASTRGGGDYEQYF
TRBD1,TRBJ1-1,TRBV6-5,few,TGTGCCAGCAGTATAGGACAGGCCACTGAAGCTTTCTTT,CASSIGQATEAFF
-,TRBJ2-7,TRBV11-2,-,TGTGCCAGCAGCTTAGCCGGGACCATCTACGAGCAGTACTTC,CASSLAGTIYEQYF
-,TRBJ2-7,TRBV16,-,TGTGCCAGCAGCCTGGGGGTAACTTCCTACGAGCAGTACTTC,CASSLGVTSYEQYF
TRBD2,TRBJ2-6,TRBV7-6,-,TGTGCCAGCAGCTTAAGGAGGGAGGGCGACTCTGGGGCCAACGTCCTGACTTTC,CASSLRREGDSGANVLTF
-,TRBJ1-1,TRBV5-1,-,TGCGCCACCACCCCCCGGGTGGGGGAAAACACTGAAGCTTTCTTT,CATTPRVGENTEAFF
-,TRBJ1-1,TRBV29-1,-,TGCAGCGTTGAGCTTCGAGATAGGGGGAACACTGAAGCTTTCTTT,CSVELRDRGNTEAFF
-,TRBJ1-1,TRBV29-1,-,TGCAGCGTTGCCGGGTATTGGACTGAAGCTTTCTTT,CSVAGYWTEAFF
TRBD2,TRBJ2-1,TRBV6-5,-,TGTGCCAGCCGGGGGCGGGAGGGGCCCCTTAATGAGCAGTTCTTC,CASRGREGPLNEQFF
-,TRBJ1-2,TRBV7-8,-,TGTGCCAGCAGCCAAATGATGATTAGGGACTTTTTGCCCGCGGGGTATGGCTACACCTTC,CASSQMMIRDFLPAGYGYTF
-,TRBJ2-1,TRBV18,-,TGTGCCAGCTCACCACCGGGGCGGAATGAGCAGTTCTTC,CASSPPGRNEQFF
-,TRBJ1-2,TRBV20-1,-,TGCAGTGCCGTATATGGCTACACCTTC,CSAVYGYTF
-,TRBJ2-3,TRBV6-4,-,TGTGCCAGCAGTGACTCTCCGGCGGCCAGCACAGATACGCAGTATTTT,CASSDSPAASTDTQYF
TRBD2,TRBJ2-7,TRBV6-5,-,TGTGCCAGCGGAGGCGGGGGGCGGGGCTACGAGCAGTACTTC,CASGGGGRGYEQYF
-,TRBJ1-2,TRBV28,-,TGTGCCAGCAGACCCCTCCGCGGGACACCATATGGCTACACCTTC,CASRPLRGTPYGYTF
TRBD1,TRBJ2-1,TRBV5-1,-,TGCGCCAGCAGCTTGTCGGGACAGGGGATCTATGAGCAGTTCTTC,CASSLSGQGIYEQFF
-,TRBJ1-4,TRBV15,-,TGTGCCACCAGCAGAGAGGGGTGGACTAATGAAAAACTGTTTTTT,CATSREGWTNEKLFF
TRBD2,TRBJ2-2,TRBV7-9,-,TGTGCCAGCAGCCCGCGAAGACTAGCGGGAGATACCGGGGAGCTGTTTTTT,CASSPRRLAGDTGELFF
-,TRBJ1-2,TRBV5-5,once,TGTGCCAGCAGCTTAAGAGACTATGGCTACACCTTC,CASSLRDYGYTF
-,TRBJ1-2,TRBV6-5,-,TGTGCCAGCAGTTACGGGGCCAACTATGGCTACACCTTC,CASSYGANYGYTF
TRBD2,TRBJ2-7,TRBV29-1,-,TGCAGCGCGGGGGGTTGGAGCGACTCCTACGAGCAGTACTTC,CSAGGWSDSYEQYF
TRBD2,TRBJ2-1,TRBV9,-,TGTGCCAGCAGCGTCCATAGCGGGAGCTCCTACAATGAGCAGTTCTTC,CASSVHSGSSYNEQFF
-,TRBJ2-2,TRBV19,-,TGTGCCAGTGCACTAGGAAACACCGGGGAGCTGTTTTTT,CASALGNTGELFF
-,TRBJ2-3,TRBV27,-,TGTGCCAGCAGTTTATTAGCCACAGATACGCAGTATTTT,CASSLLATDTQYF
TRBD2,TRBJ2-7,TRBV28,-,TGTGCCAGCAGTACGTCTAGACTAGCGGGAGGGCCTGGTGTCGAAGACGAGCAGTACTTC,CASSTSRLAGGPGVEDEQYF
-,TRBJ2-1,TRBV27,-,TGTGCCACCCGACAGTACAATGAGCAGTTCTTC,CATRQYNEQFF
-,TRBJ2-7,TRBV18,-,TGTGCCAGCTCACCAAGTCCAGACTTAACCTCCTACGAGCAGTACTTC,CASSPSPDLTSYEQYF
-,TRBJ2-7,TRBV29-1,-,TGCAGCGTTGAACAGACAGACTACGAGCAGTACTTC,CSVEQTDYEQYF
-,TRBJ2-7,TRBV5-5,-,TGTGCCAGCAGCATAGACGGCCTTTTGGACGAGCAGTACTTC,CASSIDGLLDEQYF